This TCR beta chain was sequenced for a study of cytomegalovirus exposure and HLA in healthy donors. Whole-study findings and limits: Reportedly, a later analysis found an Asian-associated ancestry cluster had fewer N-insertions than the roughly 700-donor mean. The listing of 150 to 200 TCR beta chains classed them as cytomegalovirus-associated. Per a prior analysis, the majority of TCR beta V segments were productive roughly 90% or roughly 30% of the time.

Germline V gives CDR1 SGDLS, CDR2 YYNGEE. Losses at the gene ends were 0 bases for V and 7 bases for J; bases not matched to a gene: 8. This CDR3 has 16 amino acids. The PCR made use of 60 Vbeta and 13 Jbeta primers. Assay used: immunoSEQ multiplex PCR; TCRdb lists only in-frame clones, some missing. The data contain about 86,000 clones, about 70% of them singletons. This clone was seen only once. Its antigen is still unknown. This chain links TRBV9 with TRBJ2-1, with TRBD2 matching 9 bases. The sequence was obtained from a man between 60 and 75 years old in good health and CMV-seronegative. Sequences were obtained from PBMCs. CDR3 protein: CASSVGGGALVNEQFF. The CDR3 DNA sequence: TGTGCCAGCAGCGTAGGCGGGGGGGCCCTAGTAAATGAGCAGTTCTTC.